A single sample gave rise to the 9 T cell receptor beta chains below, sequenced in a study of neurological immune-mediated disorders. TCRdb reanalysed the 5' RACE reads using MiXCR and keeps one entry per CDR3 protein. The profile covers roughly 62,000 distinct CDR3 sequences, with 4% to 6% appearing a single time and 3.4% taken by the ten largest. What was sequenced was PBMCs. The receptors derive from a woman between 45 and 60 years old with multiple sclerosis.

This clonotype was found a few times. The chain couples TRBV14 to TRBJ1-6; D unclear. The V end lost 4 bases, the J end lost 4 bases, and 29 bases lay between the germline ends. The CDR3 is made up of 21 amino acids. The germline CDR1 and CDR2 sequences are SGHDN and FVKESK. The CDR3 DNA is TGTGCCAGCAGCCTACAGTCGATTTGGGTCCGGTCGAGCTCATATAATTCACCCCTCCACTTT. Its protein product is CASSLQSIWVRSSSYNSPLHF.

The sample holds many counts of this clonotype. The V gene is TRBV5-1, the J gene TRBJ2-1; the D call may be TRBD1 or TRBD2 (5 bases each). Trimming stripped 5 bases from V and 0 bases from J, with 15 bases between. The CDR3 spans 16 residues. The V gene's germline CDR1 is SGHRS and CDR2 YFSETQ. Written as DNA, the CDR3 is TGCGCCAGCAGTCAAACCGGGACGGTCTCCTACAATGAGCAGTTCTTC. Amino acids: CASSQTGTVSYNEQFF.

This clonotype appeared a few times. The CDR3 protein is CASNDRTNRAQHF. The CDR3 DNA follows: TGTGCCAGCAATGACAGGACTAATAGGGCCCAGCATTTT. This chain connects TRBV6-1 to TRBJ1-5; a weak D match, TRBD1 (6 bases). The CDR3 contains 13 residues. Trimming took off 7 bases at V and 11 bases at J, with 18 bases between the two ends. Germline V gene data show CDR1 as MNHNS and CDR2 as SASEGT.

This clonotype was counted at least ten times. This chain uses TRBV18 with TRBJ1-5; a possible D gene is TRBD1 (5 bases). Germline lookup yields CDR1 KGHSH and CDR2 LQKENI. The CDR3 has 13 residues. Trimming shortened V by 3 bases and J by 3 bases, and 6 bases separated the two germline ends. The CDR3 loop reads CASSPTDNQPQHF. Here the CDR3 DNA reads TGTGCCAGCTCACCGACAGACAATCAGCCCCAGCATTTT.

This clonotype was recorded at least ten times. The chain uses TRBV5-1 and TRBJ2-3; D is unclear. The V and J ends lost 3 bases and 7 bases respectively, with 9 bases between them. There are 12 residues in the CDR3. Looked up from germline, CDR1 is SGHRS and CDR2 is YFSETQ. DNA of the CDR3: TGCGCCAGCAGCTCCGAGGAGTATACGCAGTATTTT. Its translation: CASSSEEYTQYF.

In this sample, this clonotype turned up many times. The chain joins TRBV7-3 to TRBJ2-3; tentatively, D is TRBD2 (7 bases). Germline loops: CDR1 SGHTA, CDR2 FQGTGA. The CDR3 sequence is 19 residues long. V lost 4 bases, J lost 1 base, and 24 bases lay in between. The chain's CDR3 is CASSSRAVTGGHGTDTQYF. CDR3 bases: TGTGCCAGCAGCTCCCGGGCTGTGACGGGGGGCCACGGCACAGATACGCAGTATTTT.

This clonotype was seen a handful of times. This rearrangement joins TRBV18 to TRBJ2-2, with a tentative D call TRBD1 (6 bases). V was clipped by 6 bases and J by 1 base, with 12 bases between them. Germline assignment: CDR1 KGHSH and CDR2 LQKENI. CDR3 size: 15 residues. The DNA for the CDR3 is TGTGCCAGCTCGCCCGGACAGAAGAACACCGGGGAGCTGTTTTTT. This translates into CASSPGQKNTGELFF.

Remarks on this clonotype: In this CDR3 the conserved last residue, phenylalanine or tryptophan, is missing, so a read error is likely. The CDR3, as DNA: TGTGCCAGCCGACTCGCCTACGAGCAGTACTGC. Its translation: CASRLAYEQYC. The chain is built from TRBV6-2 or TRBV6-3 and TRBJ2-7, with D uncertain. Germline V gene sequence: CDR1 MNHEY, CDR2 SVGEGT. V dropped 8 bases and J dropped 2 bases, with 7 bases sitting between them. The CDR3 is 11 amino acids.

Concerning this clonotype itself: Mismatch with germline at one junction end may stem from a read error. The chain links TRBV4-1 to TRBJ1-6; tentative D call: TRBD1 (6 bases). Germline CDR1 MGHRA, CDR2 YSYEKL. The CDR3 totals 18 residues. This chain's CDR3 is CASSQDSVAGGHNSPLNF. The CDR3 coding sequence is TGCGCCAGCAGCCAAGATTCGGTGGCCGGGGGGCATAATTCACCCCTCAACTTT.